This T cell receptor beta chain was captured by sequencing in a study of T cells in Graves' hyperthyroidism and ophthalmopathy (dated by TCRdb to the late 2010s). Study-wide context: Peripheral blood samples were taken at the time of initial diagnosis, prior to any treatment. A discovery cohort of about a hundred patients, roughly 40 with Graves' ophthalmopathy and 57 with stable Graves' hyperthyroidism, was used to find distinguishing TCR V-J signatures. Prospective prediction of ophthalmopathy was tested in an independent validation cohort consisting of roughly 19 hyperthyroidism patients and some 16 patients who later progressed to ophthalmopathy. The roughly 94 discovery patients were randomly divided into training and test sets at a 7:3 ratio. In addition, the study compared T-cell repertoires in thyroid tissue and in blood from roughly six Graves' hyperthyroidism patients. Following sampling, methimazole starting at 30 mg daily was given to hyperthyroidism patients, and high-dose intravenous methylprednisolone was given to ophthalmopathy patients. The paper reports TCR Vbeta CDR3 sequencing of approximately 140 peripheral blood samples: over 40 ophthalmopathy, under 85 hyperthyroidism and around 17 progressor patients.

The germline V gene (reference sequence) yields DFQATT for CDR1 and SNEGSKA for CDR2. The CDR3 goes from the cysteine to the phenylalanine over 11 residues. CDR3 DNA only is kept here, 33 bases in frame from base 1. V is cut by 6 bases and J by 0 bases, and the space between the germline ends is 4 bases. Of note for this clonotype: What this receptor recognizes is not known. Per-nucleotide qualities are absent, and no much larger clonotype sits a single base away.

Ophthalmopathy patients had moderately to severely active disease, with a Clinical Activity Score of 3 or more, a NOSPECS grade of 4 or more, and a disease duration of less than 3 months. The study excluded patients with uncontrolled infections, other autoimmune diseases, pregnancy or lactation. Clinical symptoms, serum thyroxine and TRAb, thyroid ultrasound, and orbital computed tomography formed the basis for the diagnoses. Ficoll-Paque density gradient centrifugation was used to isolate PBMCs from approximately 10 ml of fresh peripheral blood. Total RNA was extracted with Trizol reagent, and quality was checked on an Agilent 2100 Bioanalyzer. What the study reported, not specific to this receptor: In validation, the model predicted progression to ophthalmopathy with around 71% sensitivity and approximately 74% specificity, a median of 6.5 months before onset. No statistical method was used to fix the sample size in advance, and group allocation was not hidden from the investigators. A 13 V-J signature model separated ophthalmopathy from stable hyperthyroidism, with nearly 90% sensitivity and 81% to 82% specificity in cross-validation and 80%/75% in testing. Most expanded thyroid clonotypes (frequency above 0.001) were also detected in blood, suggesting blood repertoires may reflect thyroid immune responses.

The TCR beta CDR3 regions were amplified from the RNA transcripts. For the first round of RT-PCR on the TCR CDR3, the HTBI primer set was used together with the Qiagen OneStep RT-PCR kit. Libraries were constructed in a second round of multiplex PCR, after which size selection and purification were carried out. Sequencing of the libraries was done on an Illumina HiSeq2000 using paired-end 100 bp reads. Under the source paper's analysis protocol: SOAPnuke was used to process the raw data, throwing out any read that contained adapters or uncalled bases, had a mean Phred below 15, or lacked an exact constant-primer or identifier match. High-quality paired reads were merged with COPE v1.2.5, and unique nucleotide sequences were defined as clonotypes. MiTCR v1.1 was used to align clonotypes to the IMGT TRBV, TRBD and TRBJ reference segments. Analysis was restricted to V-J combinations with a frequency above 0.0001, which covered about 99% of repertoires. A TCS score was defined as the ratio between F50 (clonal expansion) and ExV (chaos), using BLOSUM62-based TCRdist between CDR3 peptides within each V-J. Welch's t-statistics and random forest reduced around 510 V-J features to about 12, which were used in a naive Bayes classifier (R e1071). TCRdb reanalyzed the raw reads on its own, using fastp at Q25 for trimming and MiXCR for clone calling, and kept in-frame beta chains. When rows share a CDR3 protein, they turn into one entry using the most common DNA and genes. These V and J calls derive from TCRdb rather than the authors' analysis. The sample table records roughly 550,000 distinct CDR3 sequences; about 16% of these occur just once. The ten largest make up approximately 30% of the sample.

The receptor comes from a woman aged 25 to 39 with Graves' ophthalmopathy. The sequence joins TRBV20-1 to TRBJ2-3, with the D gene not confidently named. The source material was blood. At the DNA level, the sequence is TGCAGTGCCCTGAGCACAGATACGCAGTATTTT. This gives the protein CSALSTDTQYF.